This TCR beta chain was retrieved from a study of blood T cell repertoires in COVID-19. Study-level background: The United States, Italy and Spain were the sources of the acute and convalescent COVID-19 samples. PBMCs, B-cell-depleted T cells, or T cells provided the cDNA or gDNA that made up the material.

This clone was counted a single time. Sequenced by immunoSEQ multiplex PCR; TCRdb stores in-frame clones only, minus some. Of about 160,000 clones in the sample, approximately 92% were seen once. The source of this sequence is a woman in her forties or fifties with acute or convalescent COVID-19. The sequenced material came from peripheral blood.

The CDR3, as DNA: TGTGCCAGCAGGGGACAGGGAAGCACTGAAGCTTTCTTT. It translates to CASRGQGSTEAFF. The rearrangement uses TRBV28 and TRBJ1-1; 9 bases agree with TRBD1. V was pared by 6 bases and J by 4 bases, with 3 bases of the junction left unmatched. Per the germline V gene, CDR1 is MDHEN and CDR2 is SYDVKM. This CDR3 has 13 amino acids.